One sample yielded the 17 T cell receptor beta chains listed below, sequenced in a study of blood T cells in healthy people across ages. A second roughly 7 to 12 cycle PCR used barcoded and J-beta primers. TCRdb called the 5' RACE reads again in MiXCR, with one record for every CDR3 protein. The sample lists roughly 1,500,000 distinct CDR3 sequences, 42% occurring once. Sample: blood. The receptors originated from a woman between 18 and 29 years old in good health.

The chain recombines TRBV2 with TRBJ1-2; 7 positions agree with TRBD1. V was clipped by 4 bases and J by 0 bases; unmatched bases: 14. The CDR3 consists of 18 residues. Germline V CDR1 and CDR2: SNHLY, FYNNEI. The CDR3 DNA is TGTGCCAGCAGTGGGCCGGAAGGGGGCAGATATACTAACTATGGCTACACCTTC. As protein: CASSGPEGGRYTNYGYTF.

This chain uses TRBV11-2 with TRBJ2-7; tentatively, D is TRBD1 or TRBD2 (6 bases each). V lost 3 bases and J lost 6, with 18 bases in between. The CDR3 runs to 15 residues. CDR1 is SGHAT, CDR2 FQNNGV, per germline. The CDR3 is CASSFTRGEVGEQYF. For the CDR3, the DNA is TGTGCCAGCAGCTTTACGAGGGGGGAGGTAGGCGAGCAGTACTTC. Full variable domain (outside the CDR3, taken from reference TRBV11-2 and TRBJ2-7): EAGVAQSPRYKIIEKRQSVAFWCNPISGHATLYWYQQILGQGPKLLIQFQNNGVVDDSQLPKDRFSAERLKGVDSTLKIQPAKLEDSAVYLCASSFTRGEVGEQYFGPGTRLTVT.

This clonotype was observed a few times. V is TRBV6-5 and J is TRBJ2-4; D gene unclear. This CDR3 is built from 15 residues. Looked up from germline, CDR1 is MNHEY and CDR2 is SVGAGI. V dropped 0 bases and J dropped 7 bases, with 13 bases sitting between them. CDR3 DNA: TGTGCCAGCAGTTACTCTCCTGGAAACGGGAACATTCAGTACTTC. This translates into CASSYSPGNGNIQYF.

The CDR3 nucleotides are TGCGCCAGCAGTGAAGAAGCGATAGGGATTTACAATGAGCAGTTCTTC. It encodes CASSEEAIGIYNEQFF. This chain uses TRBV10-2 with TRBJ2-1; no clear D gene. The V gene's germline CDR1 is WSHSY and CDR2 SAAADI. The CDR3 is 16 residues long. V was cut by 3 bases and J by 4 bases, with 16 bases left in between.

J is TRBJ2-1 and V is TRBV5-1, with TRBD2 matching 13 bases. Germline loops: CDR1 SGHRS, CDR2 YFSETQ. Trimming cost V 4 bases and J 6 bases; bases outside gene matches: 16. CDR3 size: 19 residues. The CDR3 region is CASSPMTSGRLSPSNEQFF. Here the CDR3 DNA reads TGCGCCAGCAGCCCGATGACTAGCGGGAGGCTCAGTCCCTCCAATGAGCAGTTCTTC.

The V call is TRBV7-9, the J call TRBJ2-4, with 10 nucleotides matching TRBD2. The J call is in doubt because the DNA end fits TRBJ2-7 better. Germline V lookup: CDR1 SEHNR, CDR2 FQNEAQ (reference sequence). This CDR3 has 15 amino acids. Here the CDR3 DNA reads TGTGCCAGCAGCTTAGCCCTAGCGGGAGTCGGCGAGCAGTACTTC. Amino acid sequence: CASSLALAGVGEQYF.

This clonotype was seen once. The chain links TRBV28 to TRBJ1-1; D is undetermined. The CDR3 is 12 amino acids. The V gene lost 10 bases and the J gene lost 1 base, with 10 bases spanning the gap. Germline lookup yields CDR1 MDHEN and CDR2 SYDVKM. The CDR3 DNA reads TGTGCCACCGACCTGGGGAACACTGAAGCTTTCTTT. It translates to CATDLGNTEAFF.

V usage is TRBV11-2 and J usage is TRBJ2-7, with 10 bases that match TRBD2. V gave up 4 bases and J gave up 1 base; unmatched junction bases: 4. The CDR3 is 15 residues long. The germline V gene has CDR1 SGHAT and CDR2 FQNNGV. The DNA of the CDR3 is TGTGCCAGCAGCTCTAGCGGGAGTGATTCCTACGAGCAGTACTTC. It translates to CASSSSGSDSYEQYF.

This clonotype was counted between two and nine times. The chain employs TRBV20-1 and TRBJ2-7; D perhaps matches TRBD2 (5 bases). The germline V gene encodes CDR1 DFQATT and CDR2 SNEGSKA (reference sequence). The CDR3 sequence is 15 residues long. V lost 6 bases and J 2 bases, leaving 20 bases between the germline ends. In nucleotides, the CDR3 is TGCAGTGCCTTAGAGAGCGGCTCCCCACCCTACGAGCAGTACTTC. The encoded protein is CSALESGSPPYEQYF.

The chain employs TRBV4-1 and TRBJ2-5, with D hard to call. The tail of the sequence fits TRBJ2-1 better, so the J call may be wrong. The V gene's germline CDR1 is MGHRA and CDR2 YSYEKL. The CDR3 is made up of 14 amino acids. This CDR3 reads CASSQIVWQETQFF. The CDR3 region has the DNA TGCGCCAGCAGCCAAATCGTCTGGCAAGAGACCCAGTTCTTC.

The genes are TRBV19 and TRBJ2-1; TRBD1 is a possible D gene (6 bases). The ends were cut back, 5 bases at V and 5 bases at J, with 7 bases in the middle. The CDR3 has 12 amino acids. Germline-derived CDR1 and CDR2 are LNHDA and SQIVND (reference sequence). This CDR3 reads CASSGDNNEQFF. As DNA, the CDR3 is TGTGCCAGTAGTGGGGACAACAATGAGCAGTTCTTC.

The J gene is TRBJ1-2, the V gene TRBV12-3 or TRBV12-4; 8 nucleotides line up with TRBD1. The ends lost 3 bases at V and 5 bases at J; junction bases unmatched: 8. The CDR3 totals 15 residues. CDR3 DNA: TGTGCCAGCAGTTTGCAGGACAGGGAATTGTATGGCTACACCTTC. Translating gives CASSLQDRELYGYTF.

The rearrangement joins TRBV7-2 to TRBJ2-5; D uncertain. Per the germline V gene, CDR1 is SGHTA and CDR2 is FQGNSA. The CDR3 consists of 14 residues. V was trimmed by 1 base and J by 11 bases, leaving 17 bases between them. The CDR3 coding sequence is TGTGCCAGCAGCTTAGAACCCCTAACCAATGAGCAGTACTTC. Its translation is CASSLEPLTNEQYF.

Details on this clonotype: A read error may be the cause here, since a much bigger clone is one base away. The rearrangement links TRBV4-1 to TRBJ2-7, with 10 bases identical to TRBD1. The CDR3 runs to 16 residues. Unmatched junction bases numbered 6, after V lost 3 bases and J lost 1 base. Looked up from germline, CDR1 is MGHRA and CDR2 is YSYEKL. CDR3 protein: CASSQGTGDWSYEQYF. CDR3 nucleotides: TGCGCCAGCAGCCAGGGGACAGGGGATTGGTCCTACGAGCAGTACTTC.

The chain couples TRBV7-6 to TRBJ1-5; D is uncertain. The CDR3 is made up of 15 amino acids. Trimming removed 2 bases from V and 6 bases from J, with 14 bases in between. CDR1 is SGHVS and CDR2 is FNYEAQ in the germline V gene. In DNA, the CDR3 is TGTGCCAGCAGCTTAAATCCGTTGGTGGGTCAGCCCCAGCATTTT. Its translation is CASSLNPLVGQPQHF.

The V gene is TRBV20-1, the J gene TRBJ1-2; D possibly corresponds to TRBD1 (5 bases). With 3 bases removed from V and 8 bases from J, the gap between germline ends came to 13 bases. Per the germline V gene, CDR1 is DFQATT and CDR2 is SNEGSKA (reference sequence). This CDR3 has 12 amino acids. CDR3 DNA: TGCAGTGCTAGGTGGGGGATCTTCGGCTACACCTTC. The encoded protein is CSARWGIFGYTF.

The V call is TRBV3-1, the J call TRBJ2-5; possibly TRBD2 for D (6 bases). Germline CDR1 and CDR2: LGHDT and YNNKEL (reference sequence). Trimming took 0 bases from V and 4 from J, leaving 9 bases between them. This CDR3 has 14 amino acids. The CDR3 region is CASSQDFSGETQYF. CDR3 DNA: TGTGCCAGCAGCCAAGATTTTAGCGGAGAGACCCAGTACTTC.